This T cell receptor (beta chain) was recovered during a study of blood T cell repertoires in COVID-19. In the study overall: PBMCs, B-cell-depleted T cells, or T cells provided the cDNA or gDNA that made up the material.

The germline V gene encodes CDR1 KGHSH and CDR2 LQKENI. V lost 6 bases, J lost 0 bases, and 15 bases lay in between. The CDR3 sequence is 16 residues long. Source study methods: Reference gene primer amplification yielded estimated nucleated cell counts. Libraries were prepared by immunoSEQ multiplex PCR; TCRdb keeps only in-frame clonotypes and omits some of them. The V and J calls and clone size come from that table; D and trimming were worked out from the DNA. The top ten hold over 6% of the sample, which has some 320,000 clones, about 91% seen once. This clonotype originated in a woman aged 30 to 39 who had recovered from COVID-19. The V and J genes are TRBV18 and TRBJ1-3; TRBD1 is a possible D gene (6 bases). Sequencing used peripheral blood. The CDR3 coding sequence is TGTGCCAGCTCTCAACAGGGACCAACCTCTGGAAACACCATATATTTT. Its translation: CASSQQGPTSGNTIYF.